The 29 T cell receptor beta chains listed next were all sequenced from one sample in a study of blood T cell repertoires in COVID-19. The method was immunoSEQ multiplex PCR; TCRdb's version includes in-frame clones alone and lacks a portion of them. The top ten clones hold 2.5% to 3% of a sample with 26,000 or so clones, around 93% of them seen once. The sequenced material came from peripheral blood. These receptors were collected from a human donor in a cohort sampled during active COVID-19.

The rearrangement joins TRBV9 to TRBJ1-2; 9 bases fit TRBD1. The CDR3 length is 13 residues. V shed 3 bases, J shed 6 bases, and the junction held 3 bases outside the gene matches. CDR1 is SGDLS and CDR2 is YYNGEE in the germline V gene. CDR3 nucleotide sequence: TGTGCCAGCAGCGGTGGGGACAGGGATGGCTACACCTTC. As protein: CASSGGDRDGYTF.

The chain combines TRBV9 with TRBJ1-6; TRBD1 matches at 9 bases. The CDR3 is 17 amino acids. J gave up 1 base and V 5 bases, and 7 bases lay outside the gene matches. The germline V gene encodes CDR1 SGDLS and CDR2 YYNGEE. The DNA for the CDR3 is TGTGCCAGCAGTAAGACAGGGGGAGGGTCCTATAATTCACCCCTCCACTTT. Its protein is CASSKTGGGSYNSPLHF. The full variable domain, with the rest looked up from reference TRBV9 and TRBJ1-6, is DSGVTQTPKHLITATGQRVTLRCSPRSGDLSVYWYQQSLDQGLQFLIQYYNGEERAKGNILERFSAQQFPDLHSELNLSSLELGDSALYFCASSKTGGGSYNSPLHFGNGTRLTVT.

This clone was recorded a few times. The rearrangement uses TRBV5-4 and TRBJ1-6; a weak D match, TRBD1 (5 bases). Trimming stripped 0 bases from V and 3 bases from J, with 10 bases between. The CDR3 is 16 residues long. Germline CDR1 reads SGHNT; CDR2 reads YYREEE (reference sequence). Here the CDR3 reads CASSLEQDLYNSPLHF. CDR3 in DNA: TGTGCCAGCAGCTTGGAACAGGACCTCTATAATTCACCCCTCCACTTT.

V usage is TRBV9 and J usage is TRBJ1-1; 9 positions match TRBD1. CDR1 is SGDLS and CDR2 is YYNGEE in the germline V gene. The length of the CDR3 is 15 residues. Losses at the gene ends were 0 bases for V and 3 bases for J; bases not matched to a gene: 3. The DNA for the CDR3 is TGTGCCAGCAGCGTAGATGGACAGGGGTACACTGAAGCTTTCTTT. It translates to CASSVDGQGYTEAFF.

This chain links TRBV6-5 with TRBJ1-3; tentative D call: TRBD1 (5 bases). Trimming removed 6 bases from V and 0 bases from J, with 12 bases in between. From germline, CDR1 is MNHEY and CDR2 SVGAGI. The CDR3 runs 15 residues. This CDR3 is CASRTQVPSGNTIYF. The CDR3 DNA reads TGTGCCAGCAGAACACAGGTACCCTCTGGAAACACCATATATTTT.

V and J are TRBV5-4 and TRBJ1-4; D is unclear. CDR1 is SGHNT, CDR2 YYREEE, per germline (reference sequence). The V gene lost 1 base and the J gene lost 8 bases, with 15 bases spanning the gap. The CDR3 consists of 15 residues. The CDR3 coding sequence is TGTGCCAGCAGCTTGCGTCTGGCCGGGAGCGAAAAACTGTTTTTT. Protein product: CASSLRLAGSEKLFF.

The rearrangement links TRBV4-1 to TRBJ1-5; D might be TRBD1 (6 bases). Germline V gene lookup returns CDR1 MGHRA and CDR2 YSYEKL. V was clipped by 2 bases and J by 8 bases, with 19 bases between them. The CDR3 sequence is 16 residues long. The CDR3, as DNA: TGCGCCAGCAGCCAAAACCAGGGGAGGGATTTTGAGCCCCAGCATTTT. Its translation is CASSQNQGRDFEPQHF.

The chain combines TRBV5-1 with TRBJ1-2, with a weak D call TRBD1 (6 bases). The CDR3 sequence is 14 residues long. The V gene lost 5 bases and the J gene lost 3 bases, with 14 bases spanning the gap. CDR1 and CDR2 (germline): SGHRS, YFSETQ. The CDR3 nucleotides are TGCGCCAGCAGTCCCCCCCCAGGGGACTATGGCTACACCTTC. This sequence encodes CASSPPPGDYGYTF.

The chain employs TRBV5-1 and TRBJ2-5, with 7 positions matching TRBD2. This CDR3 has 15 residues. Trimming at V came to 4 bases and at J to 2 bases, leaving 8 bases not matched to a gene. Germline assignment: CDR1 SGHRS and CDR2 YFSETQ. As DNA, the CDR3 is TGCGCCAGCAGCCCCGATCCCGGGGGGCAAGAGACCCAGTACTTC. Its protein is CASSPDPGGQETQYF.

This clone came up once. The chain couples TRBV5-6 to TRBJ1-1; TRBD1 matches at 10 bases. The CDR3 has 16 residues. The germline V gene has CDR1 SGHDT and CDR2 YYEEEE. V lost 4 bases and J lost 7; bases outside the gene matches: 13. The DNA of the CDR3 is TGTGCCAGCAGCCAGCGTCGACAGGGGGCGTGGGATGAAGCTTTCTTT. It encodes CASSQRRQGAWDEAFF.

This rearrangement joins TRBV12-3 or TRBV12-4 to TRBJ1-4; no clear D. There are 13 residues in the CDR3. V lost 6 bases and J 4 bases, leaving 9 bases between the germline ends. The CDR3 sequence is CASRRVGNEKLFF. CDR3 DNA: TGTGCCAGCAGGAGGGTTGGTAATGAAAAACTGTTTTTT.

This chain connects TRBV9 to TRBJ2-7; D might be TRBD1 (6 bases). The CDR3 runs 14 residues. V lost 0 bases and J lost 2, with 9 bases in between. Germline V lookup: CDR1 SGDLS, CDR2 YYNGEE. The DNA of the CDR3 is TGTGCCAGCAGCGTAGGGACAGCCACCTACGAGCAGTACTTC. Its translation is CASSVGTATYEQYF. Based on the CDR3 plus reference TRBV9 and TRBJ2-7, the full variable domain is DSGVTQTPKHLITATGQRVTLRCSPRSGDLSVYWYQQSLDQGLQFLIQYYNGEERAKGNILERFSAQQFPDLHSELNLSSLELGDSALYFCASSVGTATYEQYFGPGTRLTVT.

The chain joins TRBV5-1 to TRBJ2-1, with TRBD2 matching over 9 bases. CDR3 size: 15 residues. The V and J ends lost 5 bases and 8 bases, in that order; junction bases with no gene match: 11. The V gene's germline CDR1 is SGHRS and CDR2 YFSETQ. Here the CDR3 DNA reads TGCGCCAGCAGGGATGCGGGGGGGTTAAGCGATGAGCAGTTCTTC. Translation gives CASRDAGGLSDEQFF.

This chain connects TRBV5-4 to TRBJ1-5; D gene unclear. The ends were cut back, 4 bases at V and 4 bases at J, with 12 bases in the middle. This CDR3 has 14 residues. Germline values: CDR1 SGHNT, CDR2 YYREEE (reference sequence). Here the CDR3 reads CASSLGGGNQPQHF. In nucleotides, the CDR3 is TGTGCCAGCAGCCTAGGAGGAGGAAATCAGCCCCAGCATTTT.

V usage is TRBV7-9 and J usage is TRBJ2-1; 8 nucleotides align to TRBD1. V shed 5 bases, J shed 9 bases, and the junction held 12 bases outside the gene matches. This CDR3 has 15 amino acids. CDR1 SEHNR and CDR2 FQNEAQ come from the germline V gene (reference sequence). The CDR3 here is CASSRGQGLGGEQFF. CDR3 sequence (DNA): TGTGCCAGCAGCCGCGGACAGGGCTTAGGTGGTGAGCAGTTCTTC.

This rearrangement joins TRBV5-1 to TRBJ2-2; D might be TRBD1 (5 bases). In germline, CDR1 is SGHRS, CDR2 YFSETQ. The length of the CDR3 is 15 residues. Trimming cost V 0 bases and J 4 bases, with 10 bases left between them. The CDR3 region is CASSLVGDRTGELFF. The CDR3 DNA sequence: TGCGCCAGCAGCTTGGTAGGGGATCGCACCGGGGAGCTGTTTTTT.

This sequence joins TRBV19 and TRBJ1-2, with TRBD1 matching 11 bases. V lost 6 bases to trimming and J lost 7 bases; unmatched junction nucleotides: 4. Germline-derived CDR1 and CDR2 are LNHDA and SQIVND (reference sequence). The CDR3 has 13 amino acids. CDR3 sequence: CASRRTGGLGYTF. CDR3 DNA sequence: TGTGCCAGTAGGCGGACAGGGGGCCTTGGCTACACCTTC. The entire variable domain, with the rest obtained from reference TRBV19 and TRBJ1-2, is as follows: DGGITQSPKYLFRKEGQNVTLSCEQNLNHDAMYWYRQDPGQGLRLIYYSQIVNDFQKGDIAEGYSVSREKKESFPLTVTSAQKNPTAFYLCASRRTGGLGYTFGSGTRLTVV.

V is TRBV7-9 and J is TRBJ1-2, with D maybe TRBD1 (5 bases). V lost 6 bases and J 9 bases, leaving 14 bases between the germline ends. This CDR3 is built from 12 residues. The germline V gene encodes CDR1 SEHNR and CDR2 FQNEAQ (reference sequence). CDR3 nucleotides: TGTGCCAGCAGTTATGGGGGGATTAGCTACACCTTC. Its protein is CASSYGGISYTF.

This chain joins TRBV6-5 and TRBJ1-5; tentatively, D is TRBD1 (5 bases). This CDR3 contains 13 residues. Germline CDR1 MNHEY, CDR2 SVGAGI. The ends were cut back, 7 bases at V and 6 bases at J, with 13 bases in the middle. The CDR3 sequence: CASTPGGGQPQHF. The CDR3 DNA reads TGTGCCAGCACCCCCGGGGGGGGTCAGCCCCAGCATTTT.

V usage is TRBV20-1 and J usage is TRBJ2-1, with D uncertain. The length of the CDR3 is 11 residues. The ends were cut back, 7 bases at V and 4 bases at J, with 8 bases in the middle. Germline V gene lookup returns CDR1 DFQATT and CDR2 SNEGSKA (reference sequence). CDR3 coding DNA: TGCAGTGTTGTTTATTACAATGAGCAGTTCTTC. Its translation: CSVVYYNEQFF.

J is TRBJ1-1 and V is TRBV3-1 (or the pseudogene TRBV3-2); D remains unclear. Trimming removed 6 bases from V and 11 bases from J, with 13 bases in between. The CDR3 extends over 11 amino acids. From germline, CDR1 is LGHDT and CDR2 YNNKEL (reference sequence). CDR3 bases: TGTGCCAGCAGGGAGAGGTACCGCGCTTTCTTT. Encoded protein: CASRERYRAFF.

The chain is built from TRBV10-3 and TRBJ2-1; 12 bases fit TRBD2. V shed 6 bases and J 0 bases; nucleotides not matched to a gene: 12. This CDR3 is 19 amino acids long. Germline V gene sequence: CDR1 ENHRY, CDR2 SYGVKD. DNA for the CDR3: TGTGCCATCAGCCCCGGGACTAGCGGGCAATACAGCTCCTACAATGAGCAGTTCTTC. This sequence encodes CAISPGTSGQYSSYNEQFF.

The chain combines TRBV20-1 with TRBJ1-1; 7 bases align to TRBD1. The CDR3 runs 14 residues. CDR1 is DFQATT, CDR2 SNEGSKA, per germline (reference sequence). Trimming at V came to 3 bases and at J to 1 base, leaving 5 bases not matched to a gene. The DNA for the CDR3 is TGCAGTGCTAGTTCCGGGACAGCGAACACTGAAGCTTTCTTT. This codes for CSASSGTANTEAFF.

This clone is labeled medium-sized. V gene TRBV24-1 combines with J gene TRBJ1-5; D not resolved. CDR3 length: 17 amino acids. Between the trimmed V and J ends, which lost 4 bases and 3 bases, there was a span of 18 bases. The germline gives CDR1 KGHDR, CDR2 SFDVKD. Written as DNA, the CDR3 is TGTGCCACCAGTGAGCTCCGTCAGAGGAGGGTCAATCAGCCCCAGCATTTT. It specifies CATSELRQRRVNQPQHF.

The V call is TRBV7-9, the J call TRBJ2-1, with 11 bases lining up with TRBD1. This CDR3 spans 15 amino acids. CDR1 is SEHNR and CDR2 is FQNEAQ in the germline V gene (reference sequence). V was pared by 8 bases and J by 9 bases, with 12 bases of the junction left unmatched. The CDR3 DNA follows: TGTGCCAGCCCGAAGGCCGGGACAGGGGGGGGTGAGCAGTTCTTC. Amino acids: CASPKAGTGGGEQFF.

This clone has a single count. J is TRBJ2-7 and V is TRBV5-6, with 10 nucleotides matching TRBD2. CDR3 length: 15 residues. The germline V gene has CDR1 SGHDT and CDR2 YYEEEE. V dropped 5 bases and J dropped 4; count of bases not matched to a gene: 9. The CDR3 DNA reads TGTGCCAGCAGGAAAGTAGCGGGGGGAATTTACGAGCAGTACGTC. Translation gives CASRKVAGGIYEQYV.

The rearrangement links TRBV5-5 to TRBJ2-1, with 9 positions matching TRBD1. The CDR3 is 16 amino acids. CDR1 and CDR2 (germline): SGHKS, YYEKEE (reference sequence). J was trimmed by 2 bases and V by 4 bases; bases with no gene match: 7. DNA for the CDR3: TGTGCCAGCAGCCGAACCGGGACAGGGACCTACAATGAGCAGTTCTTC. The encoded protein is CASSRTGTGTYNEQFF. The variable domain in full, with the rest retrieved from reference TRBV5-5 and TRBJ2-1, is DAGVTQSPTHLIKTRGQQVTLRCSPISGHKSVSWYQQVLGQGPQFIFQYYEKEERGRGNFPDRFSARQFPNYSSELNVNALLLGDSALYLCASSRTGTGTYNEQFFGPGTRLTVL.

Judged by abundance, this clone is medium-sized. The chain links TRBV24-1 to TRBJ1-6; a possible D gene is TRBD1 (5 bases). The CDR3 has 14 residues. The germline CDR1 and CDR2 sequences are KGHDR and SFDVKD. Between the trimmed V and J ends, which lost 3 bases and 8 bases, there was a span of 10 bases. The CDR3 region is CATSDRGNDSPLHF. The CDR3 DNA is TGTGCCACCAGTGATCGGGGGAACGATTCACCCCTCCACTTT.

The chain's CDR3 is CASSPPSLRDTGELFF. DNA of the CDR3: TGTGCCAGCTCACCACCGTCTCTCAGGGACACCGGGGAGCTGTTTTTT. V usage is TRBV18 and J usage is TRBJ2-2, with a tentative D call TRBD1 (5 bases). CDR3 length: 16 residues. Germline CDR1 is KGHSH and CDR2 is LQKENI. V dropped 0 bases and J dropped 3 bases, with 11 bases sitting between them.